The 25 T cell receptor beta chains in this list originate from one sample, sequenced in a study of beta chain features in type 1 diabetes. The investigators reverse transcribed all of the isolated RNA, so they sequenced expressed TCRB transcripts. Repertoires were generated with immunoSEQ multiplex PCR, while TCRdb's copy carries only in-frame clones and drops some. This table holds about 140,000 clones, roughly 9.7% found once. The sequencing sample was made of central memory CD4+ T cells from blood. Receptor source: a woman aged 40 to 49 in good health.

The CDR3 DNA follows: TGTGCCAGCAGTTCCCCCGGGGGGTACACTGAAGCTTTCTTT. Its translation is CASSSPGGYTEAFF. The chain joins TRBV6-5 to TRBJ1-1; a weak D match, TRBD1 (5 bases). CDR3 size: 14 residues. V lost 4 bases, J lost 3 bases, and 12 bases lay in between. The V gene's germline CDR1 is MNHEY and CDR2 SVGAGI.

V gene TRBV6-5 combines with J gene TRBJ1-5; unclear D gene. The V end was cut by 4 bases, the J end by 6 bases, with 10 bases between. The CDR3 contains 13 residues. The V gene's germline CDR1 is MNHEY and CDR2 SVGAGI. CDR3: CASSFAFGQPQHF. In DNA form, the CDR3 reads TGTGCCAGCAGTTTCGCGTTTGGTCAGCCCCAGCATTTT.

The chain is built from TRBV27 and TRBJ2-7; maybe TRBD2 (6 bases). This CDR3 spans 13 amino acids. Germline CDR1 is MNHEY and CDR2 is SMNVEV (reference sequence). Trimming cost V 2 bases and J 6 bases, with 11 bases left between them. CDR3 nucleotides: TGTGCCAGCAGTTTAGTACGGAGGGGCGAGCAGTACTTC. Translating gives CASSLVRRGEQYF.

V is TRBV7-9 and J is TRBJ2-5; 7 bases match TRBD2. The ends lost 3 bases at V and 0 bases at J; junction bases unmatched: 4. Germline V gene data show CDR1 as SEHNR and CDR2 as FQNEAQ (reference sequence). This CDR3 spans 15 amino acids. The CDR3 loop reads CASSFGGNYQETQYF. The CDR3 bases are TGTGCCAGCAGCTTCGGGGGGAACTACCAAGAGACCCAGTACTTC. The variable domain in full, with the rest retrieved from reference TRBV7-9 and TRBJ2-5, is DTGVSQNPRHKITKRGQNVTFRCDPISEHNRLYWYRQTLGQGPEFLTYFQNEAQLEKSRLLSDRFSAERPKGSFSTLEIQRTEQGDSAMYLCASSFGGNYQETQYFGPGTRLLVL.

This clone was counted many times. The rearrangement links TRBV15 to TRBJ2-7; 7 bases line up with TRBD2. The CDR3 loop spans 13 amino acids. Germline V gene sequence: CDR1 LNHNV, CDR2 YYDKDF (reference sequence). Trimming cost V 1 base and J 6 bases; bases outside gene matches: 3. This chain's CDR3 is CATSRAGEGEQYF. Written as DNA, the CDR3 is TGTGCCACCAGCAGAGCGGGGGAGGGCGAGCAGTACTTC.

V is TRBV5-1 and J is TRBJ2-7; 7 bases fit TRBD2. There are 17 residues in the CDR3. Per the germline V gene, CDR1 is SGHRS and CDR2 is YFSETQ. J was trimmed by 2 bases and V by 3 bases; bases with no gene match: 14. The CDR3 here is CASSSHIGSGLTYEQYF. The CDR3 coding sequence is TGCGCCAGCAGCTCTCATATCGGTAGCGGGCTAACCTACGAGCAGTACTTC.

This clone occurred a few times. The chain carries TRBV7-9 and TRBJ2-1; no reliable D call. V lost 6 bases and J 8 bases, leaving 14 bases between the germline ends. Germline V CDR1 and CDR2: SEHNR, FQNEAQ (reference sequence). CDR3 length: 13 residues. CDR3 coding DNA: TGTGCCAGCAGAGGTCAGGATCTCCATGAGCAGTTCTTC. Protein: CASRGQDLHEQFF.

This clone was detected many times. The chain carries TRBV7-2 and TRBJ1-2; D gene ambiguous. V was trimmed by 2 bases and J by 3 bases, leaving 16 bases between them. Germline V gene data show CDR1 as SGHTA and CDR2 as FQGNSA. The CDR3 has 16 amino acids. The CDR3 nucleotides read TGTGCCAGCAGCTTAAACACAGTCTTGTGGGACTATGGCTACACCTTC. Translated, it gives CASSLNTVLWDYGYTF.

This chain uses TRBV11-2 with TRBJ2-3; 9 bases match TRBD1. CDR3 length equals 15 residues. With 3 bases clipped from V and 9 bases from J, the junction kept 10 bases outside the gene matches. Germline values: CDR1 SGHAT, CDR2 FQNNGV. The CDR3 DNA reads TGTGCCAGCAGCTTCGTCCCGGGACAGGGAGAGACGCAGTATTTT. This translates into CASSFVPGQGETQYF.

Only a few counts were recorded for this clone. This chain connects TRBV5-1 to TRBJ2-6; possibly TRBD2 for D (5 bases). Trimming removed 0 bases at V and 8 bases at J, with 24 bases between. This CDR3 comprises 19 residues. The germline V gene encodes CDR1 SGHRS and CDR2 YFSETQ. The CDR3 DNA reads as TGCGCCAGCAGCTTGGATCTCGGCGGGCCCGGCCGTGAGTCCAACGTCCTGACTTTC. Its protein product is CASSLDLGGPGRESNVLTF.

The chain has TRBV2 and TRBJ2-1, with 7 positions matching TRBD2. Germline assignment: CDR1 SNHLY and CDR2 FYNNEI. J lost 4 bases, V lost 9 bases, and 9 bases had no gene match. This CDR3 is built from 14 residues. The CDR3 protein is CASKKSSGYNEQFF. The CDR3 nucleotides are TGTGCCAGTAAGAAGTCTAGCGGATACAATGAGCAGTTCTTC. Based on the CDR3 plus reference TRBV2 and TRBJ2-1, the full variable domain is EPEVTQTPSHQVTQMGQEVILRCVPISNHLYFYWYRQILGQKVEFLVSFYNNEISEKSEIFDDQFSVERPDGSNFTLKIRSTKLEDSAMYFCASKKSSGYNEQFFGPGTRLTVL.

This clone turned up a few times. The rearrangement joins TRBV9 to TRBJ2-3, with D possibly TRBD2 on 5 matching bases. Trimming removed 3 bases at V and 5 bases at J, with 16 bases between. CDR1 is SGDLS and CDR2 is YYNGEE in the germline V gene. The CDR3 covers 15 residues. CDR3 nucleotide sequence: TGTGCCAGCAGCGCCGGCAACTTACGGGGAGATACGCAGTATTTT. Amino acid sequence: CASSAGNLRGDTQYF. Complete variable domain (other parts from reference TRBV9 and TRBJ2-3): DSGVTQTPKHLITATGQRVTLRCSPRSGDLSVYWYQQSLDQGLQFLIQYYNGEERAKGNILERFSAQQFPDLHSELNLSSLELGDSALYFCASSAGNLRGDTQYFGPGTRLTVL.

CDR3 protein: CASRGEYFSEAFF. In nucleotides, the CDR3 is TGTGCCAGCCGAGGAGAGTACTTCTCTGAAGCTTTCTTT. The chain has TRBV5-4 and TRBJ1-1; D gene uncertain. Trimming took off 7 bases at V and 6 bases at J, with 16 bases between the two ends. CDR1 and CDR2 (germline): SGHNT, YYREEE (reference sequence). This CDR3 spans 13 amino acids. Based on the CDR3 plus reference TRBV5-4 and TRBJ1-1, the full variable domain is ETGVTQSPTHLIKTRGQQVTLRCSSQSGHNTVSWYQQALGQGPQFIFQYYREEENGRGNFPPRFSGLQFPNYSSELNVNALELDDSALYLCASRGEYFSEAFFGQGTRLTVV.

The V gene is TRBV9, the J gene TRBJ1-1, with 12 nucleotides matching TRBD1. Germline values: CDR1 SGDLS, CDR2 YYNGEE. V dropped 4 bases and J dropped 11; count of bases not matched to a gene: 9. The CDR3 length is 14 residues. The CDR3 loop is CASSSGTGGGGAFF. CDR3 bases: TGTGCCAGCAGCTCTGGGACAGGGGGCGGAGGGGCTTTCTTT.

The gene calls are TRBV5-1 and TRBJ2-5; D might be TRBD1 (7 bases). V was cut by 4 bases and J by 4 bases, with 23 bases left in between. From germline, CDR1 is SGHRS and CDR2 YFSETQ. The CDR3 is 17 amino acids. The CDR3 sequence: CASSAMGAGGRSETQYF. The CDR3 DNA reads TGCGCCAGCAGCGCGATGGGGGCAGGGGGGCGCTCAGAGACCCAGTACTTC.

The CDR3 sequence is CASSVSDRGKLFF. For the CDR3, the DNA is TGTGCCAGCAGTGTATCGGACAGGGGAAAACTGTTTTTT. The chain carries TRBV2 and TRBJ1-4; 9 nucleotides match TRBD1. Germline V gene data show CDR1 as SNHLY and CDR2 as FYNNEI. V dropped 4 bases and J dropped 10; count of bases not matched to a gene: 4. This CDR3 has 13 amino acids.

The V gene is TRBV7-2, the J gene TRBJ1-3; D might be TRBD1 (5 bases). Germline CDR1 SGHTA, CDR2 FQGNSA. CDR3 length equals 16 residues. Deletions cut 4 bases from V and 0 bases from J, with 13 bases between. CDR3 nucleotides: TGTGCCAGCAGCTACCCATTGACAGTCTCTGGAAACACCATATATTTT. It codes for CASSYPLTVSGNTIYF.

The chain links TRBV5-4 to TRBJ1-1, with D perhaps TRBD1 (6 bases). The CDR3 is made up of 14 amino acids. Trimming removed 3 bases at V and 4 bases at J, with 13 bases between. CDR1 SGHNT and CDR2 YYREEE come from the germline V gene (reference sequence). CDR3 DNA sequence: TGTGCCAGCAGCTCCCCCGGCAGGGGCACTGAAGCTTTCTTT. Its translation is CASSSPGRGTEAFF.

This clone appeared a few times. The rearrangement joins TRBV7-9 to TRBJ2-7; the match to TRBD1 covers 9 bases. This CDR3 spans 14 amino acids. Losses at the gene ends were 7 bases for V and 3 bases for J; bases not matched to a gene: 7. Germline V lookup: CDR1 SEHNR, CDR2 FQNEAQ (reference sequence). CDR3 sequence reads: CASTTQGASYEQYF. For the CDR3, the DNA is TGTGCCAGCACCACACAGGGGGCCAGCTACGAGCAGTACTTC.

In its sample, this clone was seen many times. The chain is built from TRBV18 and TRBJ1-1; D remains unclear. The V gene's germline CDR1 is KGHSH and CDR2 LQKENI. This CDR3 comprises 13 residues. V was shortened by 4 bases and J by 4 bases, with 10 bases between the two germline ends. The CDR3 DNA sequence: TGTGCCAGCTCACTCGGCGCGGCCACTGAAGCTTTCTTT. Encoded protein: CASSLGAATEAFF.

This clone was seen only a few times. The V gene is TRBV7-2, the J gene TRBJ2-5; 8 bases align to TRBD1. The CDR3 contains 14 residues. Germline loops: CDR1 SGHTA, CDR2 FQGNSA. V was clipped by 5 bases and J by 2 bases; unmatched bases: 4. This chain's CDR3 is CASSKQGVQETQYF. The CDR3 DNA reads as TGTGCCAGCAGCAAACAGGGGGTACAAGAGACCCAGTACTTC.

This rearrangement joins TRBV9 to TRBJ2-2; possibly TRBD2 for D (5 bases). V lost 4 bases and J lost 6, with 13 bases in between. Germline V gene sequence: CDR1 SGDLS, CDR2 YYNGEE. This CDR3 region has 14 residues. The CDR3 protein is CASSLFSEAGELFF. DNA of the CDR3: TGTGCCAGCAGCTTATTTAGCGAGGCCGGGGAGCTGTTTTTT.

This clone showed up just a few times. V gene TRBV7-9 combines with J gene TRBJ1-4; no reliable D call. The CDR3 sequence is 15 residues long. Germline CDR1 reads SEHNR; CDR2 reads FQNEAQ (reference sequence). The V end was cut by 5 bases, the J end by 8 bases, with 18 bases between. The CDR3 DNA sequence: TGTGCCAGCAGCCCCTTATGGGGAGCGGGAGAAAAACTGTTTTTT. It translates to CASSPLWGAGEKLFF.

The chain uses TRBV11-2 and TRBJ2-7, with 10 bases matching TRBD1. V shed 3 bases and J 5 bases; nucleotides not matched to a gene: 7. Germline V gene lookup returns CDR1 SGHAT and CDR2 FQNNGV. The CDR3 runs to 15 residues. CDR3 sequence reads: CASSFLRDRGHEQYF. For the CDR3, the DNA is TGTGCCAGCAGCTTCCTCCGGGACAGGGGCCACGAGCAGTACTTC.

This sequence joins TRBV29-1 and TRBJ1-2; 8 bases match TRBD1. This CDR3 contains 15 residues. The V and J ends lost 5 bases and 6 bases, in that order; junction bases with no gene match: 14. Germline CDR1 is SQVTM and CDR2 is ANQGSEA. The CDR3 reads CSVPYGTGIGDGYTF. CDR3 coding DNA: TGCAGCGTTCCTTACGGGACAGGCATAGGGGATGGCTACACCTTC. The whole variable domain, filled in from reference TRBV29-1 and TRBJ1-2, reads SAVISQKPSRDICQRGTSLTIQCQVDSQVTMMFWYRQQPGQSLTLIATANQGSEATYESGFVIDKFPISRPNLTFSTLTVSNMSPEDSSIYLCSVPYGTGIGDGYTFGSGTRLTVV.